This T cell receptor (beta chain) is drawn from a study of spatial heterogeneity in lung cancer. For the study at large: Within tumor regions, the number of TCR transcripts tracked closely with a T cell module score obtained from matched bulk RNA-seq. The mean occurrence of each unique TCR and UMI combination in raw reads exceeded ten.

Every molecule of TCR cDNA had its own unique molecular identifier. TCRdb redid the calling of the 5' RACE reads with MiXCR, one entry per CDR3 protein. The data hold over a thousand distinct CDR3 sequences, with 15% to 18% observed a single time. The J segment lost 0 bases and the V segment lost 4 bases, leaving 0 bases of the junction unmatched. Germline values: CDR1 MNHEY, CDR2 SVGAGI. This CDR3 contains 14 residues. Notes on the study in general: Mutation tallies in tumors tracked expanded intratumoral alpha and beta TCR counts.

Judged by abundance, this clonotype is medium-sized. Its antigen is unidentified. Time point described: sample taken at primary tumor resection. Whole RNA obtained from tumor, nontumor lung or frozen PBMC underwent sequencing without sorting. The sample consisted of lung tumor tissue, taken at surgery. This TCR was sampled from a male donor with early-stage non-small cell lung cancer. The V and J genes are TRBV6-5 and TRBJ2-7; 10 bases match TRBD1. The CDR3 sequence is CASSWTGGSYEQYF. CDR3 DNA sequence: TGTGCCAGCAGTTGGACAGGGGGCTCCTACGAGCAGTACTTC.